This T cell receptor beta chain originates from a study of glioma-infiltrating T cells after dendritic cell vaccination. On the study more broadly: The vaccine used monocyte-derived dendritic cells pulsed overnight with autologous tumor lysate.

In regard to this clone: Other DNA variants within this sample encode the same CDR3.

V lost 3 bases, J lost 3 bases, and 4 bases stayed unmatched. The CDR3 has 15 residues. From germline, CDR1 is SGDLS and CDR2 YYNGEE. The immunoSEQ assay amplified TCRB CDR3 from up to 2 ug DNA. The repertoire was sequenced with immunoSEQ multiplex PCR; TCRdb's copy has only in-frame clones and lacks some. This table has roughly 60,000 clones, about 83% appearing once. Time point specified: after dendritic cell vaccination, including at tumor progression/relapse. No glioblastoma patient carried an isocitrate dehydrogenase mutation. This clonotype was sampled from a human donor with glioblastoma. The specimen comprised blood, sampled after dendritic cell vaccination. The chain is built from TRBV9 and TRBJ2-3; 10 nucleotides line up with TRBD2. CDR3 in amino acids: CASSASGGATDTQYF. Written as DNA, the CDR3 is TGTGCCAGCAGCGCCAGCGGGGGGGCAACAGATACGCAGTATTTT.